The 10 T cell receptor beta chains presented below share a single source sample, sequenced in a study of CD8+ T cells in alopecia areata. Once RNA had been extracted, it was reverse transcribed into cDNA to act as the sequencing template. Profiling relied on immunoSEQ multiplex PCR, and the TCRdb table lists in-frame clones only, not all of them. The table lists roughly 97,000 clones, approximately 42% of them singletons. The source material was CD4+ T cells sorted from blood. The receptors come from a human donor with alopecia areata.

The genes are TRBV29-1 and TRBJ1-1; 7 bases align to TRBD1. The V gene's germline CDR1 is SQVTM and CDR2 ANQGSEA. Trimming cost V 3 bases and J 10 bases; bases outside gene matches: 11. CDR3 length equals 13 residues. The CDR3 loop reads CSVDGTGAGGAFF. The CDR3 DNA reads TGCAGCGTTGATGGTACGGGGGCAGGGGGAGCTTTCTTT.

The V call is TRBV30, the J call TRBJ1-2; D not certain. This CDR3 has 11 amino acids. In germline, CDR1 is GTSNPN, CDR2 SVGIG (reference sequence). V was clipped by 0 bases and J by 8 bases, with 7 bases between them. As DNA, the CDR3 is TGTGCCTGGAGTGTTGGGTTCGGCTACACCTTC. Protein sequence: CAWSVGFGYTF.

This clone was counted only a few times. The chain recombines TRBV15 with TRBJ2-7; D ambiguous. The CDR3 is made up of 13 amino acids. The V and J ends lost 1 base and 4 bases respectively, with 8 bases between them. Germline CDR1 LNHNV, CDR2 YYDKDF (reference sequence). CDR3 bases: TGTGCCACCAGCAGAGCCCCTAAATACGAGCAGTACTTC. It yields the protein CATSRAPKYEQYF.

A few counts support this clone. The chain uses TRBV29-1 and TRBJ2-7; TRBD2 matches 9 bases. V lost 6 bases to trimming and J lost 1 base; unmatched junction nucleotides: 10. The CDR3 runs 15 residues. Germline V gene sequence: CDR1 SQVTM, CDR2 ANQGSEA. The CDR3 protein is CSVAKGAGGSYEQYF. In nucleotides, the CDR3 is TGCAGCGTGGCTAAGGGTGCGGGAGGGTCCTACGAGCAGTACTTC.

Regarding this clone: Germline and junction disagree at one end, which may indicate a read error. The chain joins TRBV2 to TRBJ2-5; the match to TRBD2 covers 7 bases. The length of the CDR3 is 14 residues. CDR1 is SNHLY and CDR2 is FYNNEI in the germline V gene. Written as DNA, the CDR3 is TGTGCCAGCACGGCAGCGGGATATCAAGAGACCCGGTACTTC. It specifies CASTAAGYQETRYF.

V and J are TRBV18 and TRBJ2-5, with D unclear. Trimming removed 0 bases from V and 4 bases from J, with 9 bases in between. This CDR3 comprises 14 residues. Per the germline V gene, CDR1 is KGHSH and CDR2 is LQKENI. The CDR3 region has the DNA TGTGCCAGCTCACCACCGCAGGTTCCAGAGACCCAGTACTTC. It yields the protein CASSPPQVPETQYF.

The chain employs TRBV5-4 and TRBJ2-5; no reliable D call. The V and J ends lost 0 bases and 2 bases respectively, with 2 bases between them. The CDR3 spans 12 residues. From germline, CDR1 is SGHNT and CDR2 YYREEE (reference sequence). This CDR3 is CASSLVQETQYF. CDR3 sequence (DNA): TGTGCCAGCAGCTTGGTTCAAGAGACCCAGTACTTC.

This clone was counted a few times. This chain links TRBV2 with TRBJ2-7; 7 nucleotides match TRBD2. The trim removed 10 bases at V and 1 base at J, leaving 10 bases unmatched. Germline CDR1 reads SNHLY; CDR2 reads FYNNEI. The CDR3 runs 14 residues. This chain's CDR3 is CAKGSGGISYEQYF. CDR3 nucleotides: TGTGCCAAAGGATCGGGAGGAATTTCCTACGAGCAGTACTTC.

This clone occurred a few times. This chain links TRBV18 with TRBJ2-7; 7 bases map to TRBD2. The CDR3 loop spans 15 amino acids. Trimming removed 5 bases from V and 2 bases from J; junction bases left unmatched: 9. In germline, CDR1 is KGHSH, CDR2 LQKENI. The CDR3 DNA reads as TGTGCCAGCTCAACAGGACTAGAACCAGCCTACGAGCAGTACTTC. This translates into CASSTGLEPAYEQYF.

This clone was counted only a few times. The CDR3 region has the DNA TGTGCCAGCAGCTTGGGAGACACCCTCTCCTACAATGAGCAGTTCTTC. Protein product: CASSLGDTLSYNEQFF. The V and J genes are TRBV7-9 and TRBJ2-1, with D tentatively TRBD2 (5 bases). The V gene lost 3 bases and the J gene lost 0 bases, with 12 bases spanning the gap. Germline CDR1 SEHNR, CDR2 FQNEAQ (reference sequence). The CDR3 spans 16 residues.